The 32 T cell receptor beta chains below come from one sample, sequenced in a study of T cells in Graves' hyperthyroidism and ophthalmopathy. Amplification of TCR beta CDR3 regions used RNA as the template. HTBI primers were the set used in a first-round RT-PCR of the TCR CDR3. One entry per CDR3 protein, called by TCRdb with MiXCR from the multiplex PCR reads. The profile shows hundreds of thousands of distinct CDR3 sequences, 14% of them singletons. The sequencing sample was made of blood. These receptors came from a woman between 40 and 55 years old with Graves' hyperthyroidism.

There are many counts of this clonotype. CDR3 sequence: CSVRLGREGIYEQYF. CDR3 coding DNA: TGCAGCGTAAGACTCGGGCGGGAGGGCATCTACGAGCAGTACTTC. This chain uses TRBV29-1 with TRBJ2-7, with 9 bases identical to TRBD2. Per germline, CDR1 SQVTM and CDR2 ANQGSEA. This CDR3 is 15 amino acids long. The V segment lost 6 bases and the J segment 3 bases; nucleotides outside the gene matches: 12.

This chain joins TRBV19 and TRBJ1-2; D gene uncertain. Germline CDR1 and CDR2: LNHDA and SQIVND (reference sequence). This CDR3 contains 16 residues. The ends were cut back, 6 bases at V and 5 bases at J, with 22 bases in the middle. The CDR3 nucleotides are TGTGCCAGTAGACAAACCCTAGAAGTACGCGGGTATGGCTACACCTTC. Amino acid sequence: CASRQTLEVRGYGYTF.

This clonotype was found many times. The chain joins TRBV30 to TRBJ2-7; a possible D gene is TRBD2 (5 bases). In germline, CDR1 is GTSNPN, CDR2 SVGIG (reference sequence). The CDR3 is made up of 13 amino acids. Trimming stripped 3 bases from V and 3 bases from J, with 12 bases between. The CDR3 protein is CAWSWGAYYEQYF. In nucleotides, the CDR3 is TGTGCCTGGAGCTGGGGAGCGTACTACGAGCAGTACTTC.

This clonotype has at least ten counts. The chain links TRBV5-1 to TRBJ1-4; D gene unclear. The CDR3 is made up of 13 amino acids. The germline V gene has CDR1 SGHRS and CDR2 YFSETQ. The V end was cut by 5 bases, the J end by 7 bases, with 12 bases between. CDR3 residues: CASSDPSGEKLFF. In nucleotides, the CDR3 is TGCGCCAGCAGTGATCCCTCCGGTGAAAAACTGTTTTTT.

This clonotype was counted at least ten times. J is TRBJ2-3 and V is TRBV5-1; 12 nucleotides match TRBD2. This CDR3 contains 16 residues. Germline V gene sequence: CDR1 SGHRS, CDR2 YFSETQ. Germline trimming cut 4 bases from V and 6 bases from J; bases unmatched to any gene: 9. CDR3 amino acids: CASSPRTSGAGDTQYF. The CDR3 nucleotides read TGCGCCAGCAGCCCTAGGACTAGCGGGGCGGGGGATACGCAGTATTTT.

The chain carries TRBV10-1 and TRBJ2-1; no clear D. The germline gives CDR1 WNHNN, CDR2 SYGVQD (reference sequence). Deletions cut 0 bases from V and 4 bases from J, with 13 bases between. The CDR3 is made up of 16 amino acids. The CDR3 loop reads CASSESVGFGYNEQFF. CDR3 DNA sequence: TGCGCCAGCAGTGAGTCGGTGGGGTTCGGGTACAATGAGCAGTTCTTC.

There are many counts of this clonotype. The CDR3 DNA sequence: TGTGCCAGCAGTGCTTCCGGGACAGACTATGGCTACACCTTC. Its translation is CASSASGTDYGYTF. The rearrangement uses TRBV28 and TRBJ1-2; 7 positions match TRBD1. The CDR3 is 14 residues long. The V gene end was trimmed by 5 bases and the J gene end by 3 bases; junction bases not matched to a gene: 6. Per the germline V gene, CDR1 is MDHEN and CDR2 is SYDVKM.

The chain's CDR3 is CASRASGASSYEQYF. CDR3 coding DNA: TGTGCCAGCAGGGCTAGCGGAGCGAGCTCCTACGAGCAGTACTTC. V gene TRBV2 combines with J gene TRBJ2-7, with 7 bases lining up with TRBD2. Losses at the gene ends were 6 bases for V and 0 bases for J; bases not matched to a gene: 8. The CDR3 totals 15 residues. Germline V gene lookup returns CDR1 SNHLY and CDR2 FYNNEI.

This clonotype was picked up a small number of times. CDR3: CASSYGPSGELFF. The DNA for the CDR3 is TGTGCCAGCAGCTATGGCCCTAGCGGGGAGCTGTTTTTT. This chain uses TRBV7-3 with TRBJ2-2; the D is unclear. This CDR3 has 13 residues. Germline V CDR1 and CDR2: SGHTA, FQGTGA. V lost 4 bases and J 7 bases, leaving 10 bases between the germline ends.

The sample holds many counts of this clonotype. This rearrangement joins TRBV7-2 to TRBJ2-2; TRBD1 agrees at 8 bases. Germline lookup yields CDR1 SGHTA and CDR2 FQGNSA. This CDR3 region has 18 residues. V lost 4 bases to trimming and J lost 1 base; unmatched junction nucleotides: 11. The CDR3 bases are TGTGCCAGCAGCTCTCCGGACAGGGAAGATTGGAACACCGGGGAGCTGTTTTTT. Its protein product is CASSSPDREDWNTGELFF.

The chain couples TRBV25-1 to TRBJ2-3; a weak D match, TRBD2 (6 bases). The CDR3 is 14 amino acids. V was shortened by 3 bases and J by 4 bases, with 11 bases between the two germline ends. The germline CDR1 and CDR2 sequences are MGHDK and SYGVNS. CDR3 loop: CASSDAREADTQYF. Written as DNA, the CDR3 is TGTGCCAGCAGTGATGCTAGGGAGGCAGATACGCAGTATTTT.

This clonotype has at least ten counts. The chain uses TRBV28 and TRBJ2-1; TRBD2 matches 9 bases. V trimming: 6 bases; J trimming: 0 bases; junction bases outside the gene matches: 12. Germline CDR1 reads MDHEN; CDR2 reads SYDVKM. The CDR3 is made up of 18 amino acids. The CDR3: CASRGIAGEASSYNEQFF. The CDR3 DNA follows: TGTGCCAGCAGGGGCATAGCGGGAGAGGCGAGCTCCTACAATGAGCAGTTCTTC.

This clonotype was seen many times. The chain uses TRBV2 and TRBJ2-7; 14 nucleotides align to TRBD2. V shed 4 bases, J shed 7 bases, and the junction held 9 bases outside the gene matches. There are 16 residues in the CDR3. Germline V gives CDR1 SNHLY, CDR2 FYNNEI. In DNA form, the CDR3 reads TGTGCCAGCAGTGCCCCGGGACTAGCGGGAGTGGGTGAGCAGTACTTC. Protein sequence: CASSAPGLAGVGEQYF.

The sample holds many counts of this clonotype. The chain uses TRBV5-1 and TRBJ2-3; TRBD1 is a possible D gene (5 bases). V lost 2 bases and J 0 bases, leaving 10 bases between the germline ends. Germline assignment: CDR1 SGHRS and CDR2 YFSETQ. CDR3 length: 15 amino acids. The CDR3 DNA follows: TGCGCCAGCAGCTTTTCGACAGAAAGCACAGATACGCAGTATTTT. This codes for CASSFSTESTDTQYF.

A word on this clonotype: A much larger clone is a single base away; this may be a read error. J is TRBJ1-1 and V is TRBV28; no firm D call. CDR1 MDHEN and CDR2 SYDVKM come from the germline V gene. The CDR3 totals 12 residues. CDR3 sequence reads: CAGSLRLAEAFF. The CDR3 DNA reads TGTGCCGGCAGTTTAAGGCTCGCTGAAGCTTTCTTT.

In its sample, this clonotype was seen many times. The chain combines TRBV2 with TRBJ2-3; the match to TRBD2 covers 16 bases. V was pared by 5 bases and J by 4 bases, with 9 bases of the junction left unmatched. CDR3 length: 18 amino acids. The germline CDR1 and CDR2 sequences are SNHLY and FYNNEI. The CDR3, as DNA: TGTGCCAGCAGTTCAACCGGGACTAGCGGGGGGGGACCAGATACGCAGTATTTT. Its translation: CASSSTGTSGGGPDTQYF.

This clonotype occurred many times. The chain employs TRBV18 and TRBJ2-7; 13 bases align to TRBD2. Germline V lookup: CDR1 KGHSH, CDR2 LQKENI. The V segment lost 4 bases and the J segment 5 bases; nucleotides outside the gene matches: 5. The length of the CDR3 is 15 residues. CDR3 sequence reads: CASSLGTSGTHEQYF. For the CDR3, the DNA is TGTGCCAGCTCACTTGGGACTAGCGGGACACACGAGCAGTACTTC.

The chain carries TRBV5-4 and TRBJ2-3; TRBD2 matches at 7 bases. With V trimmed by 3 bases and J by 2 bases, 9 bases remained unmatched. Germline V gene sequence: CDR1 SGHNT, CDR2 YYREEE (reference sequence). The length of the CDR3 is 16 residues. CDR3 bases: TGTGCCAGCAGCTCGGCCGTAGCGGGTACCACAGATACGCAGTATTTT. Its protein is CASSSAVAGTTDTQYF.

This clonotype was seen a few times. This chain links TRBV24-1 with TRBJ2-3, with TRBD1 matching 9 bases. V was clipped by 7 bases and J by 4 bases; unmatched bases: 8. Germline lookup yields CDR1 KGHDR and CDR2 SFDVKD. This CDR3 has 15 amino acids. CDR3 sequence reads: CATSSTGQGPDTQYF. The CDR3 DNA reads TGTGCCACCAGCTCCACGGGACAGGGTCCAGATACGCAGTATTTT.

This clonotype was counted at least ten times. V is TRBV7-8 and J is TRBJ1-1; TRBD1 matches 10 bases. J gave up 4 bases and V 5 bases, and 7 bases lay outside the gene matches. Germline V gene sequence: CDR1 SGHVS, CDR2 FQNEAQ. The CDR3 sequence is 15 residues long. CDR3 sequence: CASSPRQGAVTEAFF. The CDR3 region has the DNA TGTGCCAGCAGCCCTCGACAGGGGGCTGTCACTGAAGCTTTCTTT. Complete variable domain (other parts from reference TRBV7-8 and TRBJ1-1): GAGVSQSPRYKVAKRGQDVALRCDPISGHVSLFWYQQALGQGPEFLTYFQNEAQLDKSGLPSDRFFAERPEGSVSTLKIQRTQQEDSAVYLCASSPRQGAVTEAFFGQGTRLTVV.

This rearrangement joins TRBV5-6 to TRBJ2-1; TRBD2 matches 10 bases. The CDR3 spans 15 residues. V lost 0 bases, J lost 9 bases, and 6 bases stayed unmatched. In germline, CDR1 is SGHDT, CDR2 YYEEEE. The CDR3: CASSLEGTSGAEQFF. The CDR3 nucleotides read TGTGCCAGCAGCTTGGAGGGAACTAGCGGGGCTGAGCAGTTCTTC.

At least ten counts were recorded for this clonotype. The rearrangement links TRBV28 to TRBJ2-7; TRBD1 aligns across 7 bases. The V gene end was trimmed by 7 bases and the J gene end by 1 base; junction bases not matched to a gene: 4. The CDR3 totals 13 residues. CDR1 MDHEN and CDR2 SYDVKM come from the germline V gene. CDR3 bases: TGTGCCAGCACCACAGGGGTTTCCTACGAGCAGTACTTC. Protein: CASTTGVSYEQYF.

This clonotype was seen many times. The rearrangement uses TRBV10-3 and TRBJ2-7; D not certain. The CDR3 runs 12 residues. Germline CDR1 is ENHRY and CDR2 is SYGVKD. With 11 bases removed from V and 1 base from J, the gap between germline ends came to 12 bases. CDR3: CALGPTSYEQYF. CDR3 nucleotides: TGTGCCCTAGGGCCGACATCCTACGAGCAGTACTTC.

The sample holds many counts of this clonotype. This chain joins TRBV12-3 or TRBV12-4 and TRBJ2-7, with TRBD1 as a possible D gene (5 bases). This CDR3 has 15 amino acids. The V end was cut by 2 bases, the J end by 0 bases, with 11 bases between. The CDR3 DNA reads TGTGCCAGCAGTTTATTTGCAGGGTACTCCTACGAGCAGTACTTC. Its protein product is CASSLFAGYSYEQYF.

This clonotype was counted many times. The gene calls are TRBV28 and TRBJ2-4; D is undetermined. The CDR3 spans 13 residues. Germline V gene sequence: CDR1 MDHEN, CDR2 SYDVKM. Trimming took off 2 bases at V and 6 bases at J, with 8 bases between the two ends. CDR3 coding DNA: TGTGCCAGCAGTTTAGGGGTGGGAAACATTCAGTACTTC. Its protein is CASSLGVGNIQYF.

This clonotype was observed many times. The chain uses TRBV7-2 and TRBJ2-7; TRBD1 is a possible D gene (6 bases). CDR1 and CDR2 from the germline V gene are SGHTA and FQGNSA. V was pared by 3 bases and J by 4 bases, with 13 bases between. The CDR3 covers 14 residues. This CDR3 is CASSLGAGIYEQYF. The DNA for the CDR3 is TGTGCCAGCAGCTTGGGGGCAGGGATTTACGAGCAGTACTTC. The whole variable domain, filled in from reference TRBV7-2 and TRBJ2-7, reads GAGVSQSPSNKVTEKGKDVELRCDPISGHTALYWYRQSLGQGLEFLIYFQGNSAPDKSGLPSDRFSAERTGGSVSTLTIQRTQQEDSAVYLCASSLGAGIYEQYFGPGTRLTVT.

The V call is TRBV6-1, the J call TRBJ2-2, with 10 bases matching TRBD2. The CDR3 has 12 amino acids. The germline CDR1 and CDR2 sequences are MNHNS and SASEGT. The ends lost 3 bases at V and 16 bases at J; junction bases unmatched: 5. The CDR3 coding sequence is TGTGCCAGCAGTGATTCTAGCGGGAGTCGGTTTTTT. It specifies CASSDSSGSRFF.

Ten or more counts support this clonotype. J is TRBJ2-1 and V is TRBV30; D possibly corresponds to TRBD2 (6 bases). The V and J ends lost 4 bases and 3 bases respectively, with 19 bases between them. Germline-derived CDR1 and CDR2 are GTSNPN and SVGIG (reference sequence). This CDR3 is built from 16 residues. The DNA for the CDR3 is TGTGCCTGGACCAAACGGGGCGGGAAGATCTACAATGAGCAGTTCTTC. Residues: CAWTKRGGKIYNEQFF.

The chain joins TRBV7-8 to TRBJ2-1; possible D gene TRBD2, 7 bases. Germline CDR1 SGHVS, CDR2 FQNEAQ. Trimming took off 5 bases at V and 5 bases at J, with 16 bases between the two ends. The CDR3 covers 15 residues. The CDR3 DNA reads as TGTGCCAGCAGCCTAGGGGGGGGGATTGACAATGAGCAGTTCTTC. Translating it yields CASSLGGGIDNEQFF.

The chain couples TRBV19 to TRBJ2-3; unclear D gene. Germline CDR1 LNHDA, CDR2 SQIVND (reference sequence). This CDR3 contains 13 residues. V was trimmed by 3 bases and J by 6 bases, leaving 10 bases between them. The chain's CDR3 is CASSMGLRDTQYF. CDR3 in DNA: TGTGCCAGTAGTATGGGCCTTCGGGATACGCAGTATTTT.

In its sample, this clonotype was seen many times. The genes are TRBV7-9 and TRBJ2-7; the D gene is possibly TRBD2 (6 bases). Trimming took off 5 bases at V and 6 bases at J, with 17 bases between the two ends. Germline CDR1 and CDR2: SEHNR and FQNEAQ (reference sequence). CDR3 length: 14 residues. The CDR3 coding sequence is TGTGCCAGCAGCCCGGGACTGGTTCTCTCCGAGCAGTACTTC. Protein sequence: CASSPGLVLSEQYF. The whole variable domain, remainder taken from reference TRBV7-9 and TRBJ2-7, is DTGVSQNPRHKITKRGQNVTFRCDPISEHNRLYWYRQTLGQGPEFLTYFQNEAQLEKSRLLSDRFSAERPKGSFSTLEIQRTEQGDSAMYLCASSPGLVLSEQYFGPGTRLTVT.

The table lists this clonotype with a few counts. V usage is TRBV20-1 and J usage is TRBJ1-2, with 9 bases fitting TRBD1. CDR1 is DFQATT and CDR2 is SNEGSKA in the germline V gene (reference sequence). With V trimmed by 2 bases and J by 1 base, 8 bases remained unmatched. This CDR3 is 16 amino acids long. The CDR3 reads CSARPGQGKVNYGYTF. The CDR3 DNA sequence: TGCAGTGCTAGACCGGGACAGGGAAAAGTTAACTATGGCTACACCTTC.